Below, 23 T cell receptor beta chains from the same sample are listed, as sequenced in a study of OX40 agonist ivuxolimab in advanced cancers. Assay: immunoSEQ multiplex PCR; the TCRdb copy retains only in-frame clones and omits some. The table lists about 27,000 clones, 80% to 85% of them singletons. Sequenced material: CD4+ or CD8+ T cells sorted from blood, taken in a trial of the OX40 agonist ivuxolimab. The source of these receptors is an adult with an advanced solid tumor such as melanoma, head and neck, liver or kidney cancer.

This rearrangement joins TRBV4-3 to TRBJ2-2; D tentatively reads TRBD1 or TRBD2 (6 bases each). V shed 1 base and J shed 3 bases, with 15 bases lying between them. From germline, CDR1 is LGHNA and CDR2 YSLEER. CDR3 length equals 17 residues. The CDR3 is CASSQAGVRGDTGELFF. The CDR3 DNA follows: TGCGCCAGCAGCCAAGCGGGCGTGAGGGGGGACACCGGGGAGCTGTTTTTT.

V usage is TRBV6-1 and J usage is TRBJ2-2; 9 bases agree with TRBD2. This CDR3 has 15 amino acids. Trimming cost V 8 bases and J 5 bases; bases outside gene matches: 9. CDR1 and CDR2 from the germline V gene are MNHNS and SASEGT. CDR3 region: CASLGSGRQTGELFF. The CDR3 DNA reads as TGTGCCAGCCTGGGGAGCGGGAGGCAAACCGGGGAGCTGTTTTTT.

The rearrangement uses TRBV6-4 and TRBJ2-3; 10 bases are a match to TRBD2. Germline assignment: CDR1 MRHNA and CDR2 SNTAGT. This CDR3 has 14 amino acids. The V segment lost 5 bases and the J segment 2 bases; nucleotides outside the gene matches: 1. CDR3 nucleotide sequence: TGTGCCAGCAGTAGCGGGGGGGCCACAGATACGCAGTATTTT. Its translation is CASSSGGATDTQYF.

The V gene is TRBV27, the J gene TRBJ2-3, with 8 bases lining up with TRBD2. Germline CDR1 is MNHEY and CDR2 is SMNVEV (reference sequence). The CDR3 is made up of 18 amino acids. The V segment lost 2 bases and the J segment 3 bases; nucleotides outside the gene matches: 13. In nucleotides, the CDR3 is TGTGCCAGCAGTTTAGGCGGGGTCAGCGGGGGATCGACAGATACGCAGTATTTT. This translates into CASSLGGVSGGSTDTQYF.

This clone is labeled medium-sized. The chain recombines TRBV2 with TRBJ2-1, with D possibly being TRBD2 (5 bases). The germline gives CDR1 SNHLY, CDR2 FYNNEI. V gave up 1 base and J gave up 2 bases, with 9 bases separating them. The CDR3 loop spans 15 amino acids. CDR3 in DNA: TGTGCCAGCAGTGAAGAAGCGGCTACCTACAATGAGCAGTTCTTC. Amino acids: CASSEEAATYNEQFF.

The chain uses TRBV14 and TRBJ2-7; D remains unclear. The V and J ends lost 1 base and 7 bases respectively, with 5 bases between them. CDR1 is SGHDN and CDR2 is FVKESK in the germline V gene. The CDR3 sequence is 11 residues long. The CDR3 sequence: CASSQAEEQYF. CDR3 nucleotides: TGTGCCAGCAGCCAAGCCGAGGAGCAGTACTTC.

The gene calls are TRBV7-9 and TRBJ2-3; D remains unclear. Germline V CDR1 and CDR2: SEHNR, FQNEAQ (reference sequence). V was shortened by 5 bases and J by 4 bases, with 10 bases between the two germline ends. The CDR3 consists of 13 residues. The CDR3 is CASSPPGPDTQYF. The DNA for the CDR3 is TGTGCCAGCAGCCCCCCGGGCCCAGATACGCAGTATTTT.

The rearrangement joins TRBV23-1 to TRBJ1-5; tentative D call: TRBD1 (6 bases). TRBV23-1 is an ORF, and what it does is uncertain. Trimming stripped 0 bases from V and 7 bases from J, with 19 bases between. CDR3 length: 17 residues. In DNA form, the CDR3 reads TGCGCCAGCAGTCAATCGTCACAGGGCGGGGACGAGCAGCCCCAGCATTTT. Translation: CASSQSSQGGDEQPQHF.

The chain uses TRBV10-2 and TRBJ2-1, with TRBD2 identical over 8 bases. Trimming took 3 bases from V and 4 from J; bases not matched to a gene: 5. Per germline, CDR1 WSHSY and CDR2 SAAADI. CDR3 length: 15 residues. The CDR3 DNA reads TGCGCCAGCAGTGATGGCGGGAGGAGGTACAATGAGCAGTTCTTC. Its translation: CASSDGGRRYNEQFF.

The chain is built from TRBV28 and TRBJ1-4; D is undetermined. This CDR3 has 14 amino acids. The germline gives CDR1 MDHEN, CDR2 SYDVKM. The germline V and J ends were trimmed by 4 bases and 7 bases, with 13 bases remaining between them. CDR3 coding DNA: TGTGCCAGCAGTTACCTCGGAGAGGGTGAAAAACTGTTTTTT. This sequence encodes CASSYLGEGEKLFF.

Written as DNA, the CDR3 is TGTGCCAGCAGCTCCCACCCGGGGGCACTTTCGTCTGCGGGAGAGAACACCGGGGAGCTGTTTTTT. Protein: CASSSHPGALSSAGENTGELFF. The gene calls are TRBV7-3 and TRBJ2-2; weak D call: TRBD2 (7 bases). Trimming took 4 bases from V and 1 from J, leaving 31 bases between them. The CDR3 loop spans 22 amino acids. Germline V lookup: CDR1 SGHTA, CDR2 FQGTGA.

This sequence joins TRBV28 and TRBJ1-1, with D perhaps matching TRBD1 (6 bases). V lost 6 bases and J lost 4, with 15 bases in between. Germline V CDR1 and CDR2: MDHEN, SYDVKM. The CDR3 consists of 14 residues. The CDR3 DNA sequence: TGTGCCAGCAGAGAACAGGGTCCGGGCACTGAAGCTTTCTTT. Translating gives CASREQGPGTEAFF.

This chain connects TRBV25-1 to TRBJ1-2; 9 bases line up with TRBD1. Germline trimming cut 6 bases from V and 4 bases from J; bases unmatched to any gene: 6. The CDR3 covers 14 residues. Germline CDR1 MGHDK, CDR2 SYGVNS. The CDR3 loop is CASRGTGLGYGYTF. In DNA form, the CDR3 reads TGTGCCAGCAGGGGGACAGGGCTCGGCTATGGCTACACCTTC.

This clone was seen just once. The genes are TRBV7-9 and TRBJ2-1; TRBD2 aligns across 9 bases. V dropped 2 bases and J dropped 7; count of bases not matched to a gene: 6. The CDR3 runs 15 residues. Germline V gene lookup returns CDR1 SEHNR and CDR2 FQNEAQ (reference sequence). CDR3 sequence reads: CASSLLGLALNEQFF. As DNA, the CDR3 is TGTGCCAGCAGCTTATTGGGACTAGCCCTGAATGAGCAGTTCTTC.

As DNA, the CDR3 is TGTGCCAGTCCCGGTGGGGCTTTCACTACTGAAGCTTTCTTT. Encoded protein: CASPGGAFTTEAFF. The rearrangement joins TRBV2 to TRBJ1-1, with a possible D match to TRBD1 (5 bases). CDR3 size: 14 residues. The germline V and J ends were trimmed by 9 bases and 5 bases, with 19 bases remaining between them. CDR1 SNHLY and CDR2 FYNNEI come from the germline V gene.

V is TRBV9 and J is TRBJ2-5; no clear D. Germline-derived CDR1 and CDR2 are SGDLS and YYNGEE. Trimming removed 3 bases from V and 5 bases from J, with 5 bases in between. The CDR3 has 11 residues. The CDR3 DNA reads as TGTGCCAGCAGCGACTGGGAGACCCAGTACTTC. Residues: CASSDWETQYF.

This clone has just a few counts. The chain combines TRBV28 with TRBJ2-7, with TRBD1 as a possible D gene (6 bases). The CDR3 runs 14 residues. V lost 8 bases and J 3 bases, leaving 17 bases between the germline ends. Germline-derived CDR1 and CDR2 are MDHEN and SYDVKM. CDR3 region: CASSDRSRGYEQYF. The CDR3 DNA follows: TGTGCCAGCTCCGACAGGTCCCGAGGCTACGAGCAGTACTTC.

The chain has TRBV5-1 and TRBJ2-7; TRBD1 or TRBD2 may be the D gene (5 bases each). V was pared by 0 bases and J by 6 bases, with 13 bases between. The CDR3 spans 14 residues. The V gene's germline CDR1 is SGHRS and CDR2 YFSETQ. The CDR3 DNA sequence: TGCGCCAGCAGCTTGGAGGGACGCCCAGTCGAGCAGTACTTC. Protein: CASSLEGRPVEQYF.

The rearrangement uses TRBV9 and TRBJ2-3, with TRBD2 identical over 9 bases. The V and J ends lost 3 bases and 1 base, in that order; junction bases with no gene match: 3. This CDR3 contains 15 residues. Germline loops: CDR1 SGDLS, CDR2 YYNGEE. CDR3 loop: CASSGRGGGTDTQYF. The CDR3 DNA reads TGTGCCAGCAGCGGGCGGGGGGGAGGCACAGATACGCAGTATTTT. The full variable domain, rest sourced from reference TRBV9 and TRBJ2-3, is DSGVTQTPKHLITATGQRVTLRCSPRSGDLSVYWYQQSLDQGLQFLIQYYNGEERAKGNILERFSAQQFPDLHSELNLSSLELGDSALYFCASSGRGGGTDTQYFGPGTRLTVL.

The chain combines TRBV9 with TRBJ1-4; D call uncertain. Trimming pared 0 bases from V and 2 bases from J, leaving 8 bases between. The length of the CDR3 is 15 residues. The V gene's germline CDR1 is SGDLS and CDR2 YYNGEE. CDR3 DNA: TGTGCCAGCAGCGTAGAACAAGCGACTAATGAAAAACTGTTTTTT. Translating gives CASSVEQATNEKLFF. Variable domain in full (rest from reference TRBV9 and TRBJ1-4): DSGVTQTPKHLITATGQRVTLRCSPRSGDLSVYWYQQSLDQGLQFLIQYYNGEERAKGNILERFSAQQFPDLHSELNLSSLELGDSALYFCASSVEQATNEKLFFGSGTQLSVL.

This clone was counted only a few times. The rearrangement links TRBV2 to TRBJ1-6; D unclear. This CDR3 contains 13 residues. Germline values: CDR1 SNHLY, CDR2 FYNNEI. Trimming took off 10 bases at V and 4 bases at J, with 11 bases between the two ends. CDR3 protein: CATSGRYNSPLHF. In DNA, the CDR3 is TGTGCCACTTCGGGCCGTTATAATTCACCCCTCCACTTT.

This chain connects TRBV27 to TRBJ1-1, with D hard to call. Germline V gene lookup returns CDR1 MNHEY and CDR2 SMNVEV (reference sequence). V lost 3 bases to trimming and J lost 4 bases, with 15 bases between them. This CDR3 region has 15 residues. The DNA for the CDR3 is TGTGCCAGCAGTTTGATGGGGAGTTACGGCACTGAAGCTTTCTTT. This gives the protein CASSLMGSYGTEAFF.

The J gene is TRBJ1-1, the V gene TRBV5-1; 10 bases align to TRBD1. Germline values: CDR1 SGHRS, CDR2 YFSETQ. The CDR3 is made up of 15 amino acids. V shed 4 bases, J shed 1 base, and the junction held 4 bases outside the gene matches. The CDR3 DNA reads as TGCGCCAGCAGCCAGACAGGGGGCCGGAACACTGAAGCTTTCTTT. Protein product: CASSQTGGRNTEAFF.